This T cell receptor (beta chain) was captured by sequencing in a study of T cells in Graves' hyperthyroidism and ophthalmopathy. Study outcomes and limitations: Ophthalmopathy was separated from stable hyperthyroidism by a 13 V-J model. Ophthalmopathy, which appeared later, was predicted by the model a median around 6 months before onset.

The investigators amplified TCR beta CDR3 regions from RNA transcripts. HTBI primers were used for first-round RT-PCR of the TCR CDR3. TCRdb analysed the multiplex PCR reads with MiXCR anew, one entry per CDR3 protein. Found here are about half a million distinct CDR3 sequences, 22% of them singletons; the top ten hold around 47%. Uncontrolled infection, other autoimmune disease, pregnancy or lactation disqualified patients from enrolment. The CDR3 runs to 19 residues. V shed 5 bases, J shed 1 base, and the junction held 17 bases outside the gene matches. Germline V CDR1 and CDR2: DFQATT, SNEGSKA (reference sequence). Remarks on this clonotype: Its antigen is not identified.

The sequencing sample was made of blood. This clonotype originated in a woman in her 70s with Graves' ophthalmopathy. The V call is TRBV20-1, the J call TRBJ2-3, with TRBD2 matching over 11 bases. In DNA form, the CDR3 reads TGCAGTGCTCCTCGGGGGCTAGCGGGAGGTTGGGGACGCACAGATACGCAGTATTTT. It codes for CSAPRGLAGGWGRTDTQYF.